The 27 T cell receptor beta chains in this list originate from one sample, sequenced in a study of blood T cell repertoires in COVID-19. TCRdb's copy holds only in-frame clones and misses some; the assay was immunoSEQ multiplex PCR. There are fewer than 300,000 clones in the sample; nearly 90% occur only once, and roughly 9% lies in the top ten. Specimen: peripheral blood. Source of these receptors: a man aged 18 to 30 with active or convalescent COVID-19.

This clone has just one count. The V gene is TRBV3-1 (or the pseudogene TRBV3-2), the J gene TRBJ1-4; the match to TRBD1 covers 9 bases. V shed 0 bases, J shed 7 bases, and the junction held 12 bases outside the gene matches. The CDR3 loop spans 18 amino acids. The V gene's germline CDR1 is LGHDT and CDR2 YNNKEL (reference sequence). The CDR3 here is CASSQDSGTGSVGEKLFF. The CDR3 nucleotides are TGTGCCAGCAGCCAAGATAGCGGGACAGGGTCTGTAGGTGAAAAACTGTTTTTT.

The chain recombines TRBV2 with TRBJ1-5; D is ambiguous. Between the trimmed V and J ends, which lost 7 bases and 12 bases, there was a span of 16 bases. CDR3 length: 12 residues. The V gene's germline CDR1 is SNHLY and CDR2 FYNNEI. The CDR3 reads CASTGGQAYQHF. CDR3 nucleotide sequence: TGTGCCAGCACCGGCGGGCAGGCTTACCAGCATTTT.

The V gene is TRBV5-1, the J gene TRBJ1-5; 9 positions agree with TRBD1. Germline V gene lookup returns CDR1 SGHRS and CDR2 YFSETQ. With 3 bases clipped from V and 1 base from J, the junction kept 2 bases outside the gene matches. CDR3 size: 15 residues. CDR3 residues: CASSSGQGSNQPQHF. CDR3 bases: TGCGCCAGCAGCTCGGGACAGGGCAGCAATCAGCCCCAGCATTTT.

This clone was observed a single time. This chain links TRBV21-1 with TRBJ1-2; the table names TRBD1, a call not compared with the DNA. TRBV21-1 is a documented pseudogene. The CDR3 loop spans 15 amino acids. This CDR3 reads CASSRQGSANYGYTF. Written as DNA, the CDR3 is TGTGCCAGCAGCAGACAGGGTTCTGCTAACTATGGCTACACCTTC.

The CDR3 reads CASSTRQGNYGYTF. DNA for the CDR3: TGTGCCAGCAGCACCCGACAGGGAAACTATGGCTACACCTTC. V gene TRBV9 combines with J gene TRBJ1-2; 7 bases line up with TRBD1. Trimming cost V 4 bases and J 2 bases; bases outside gene matches: 5. In germline, CDR1 is SGDLS, CDR2 YYNGEE. This CDR3 has 14 residues. Looking up the rest from reference TRBV9 and TRBJ1-2 gives the full variable domain: DSGVTQTPKHLITATGQRVTLRCSPRSGDLSVYWYQQSLDQGLQFLIQYYNGEERAKGNILERFSAQQFPDLHSELNLSSLELGDSALYFCASSTRQGNYGYTFGSGTRLTVV.

CDR3: CARSETDTQYF. CDR3 in DNA: TGTGCCAGATCAGAAACAGATACGCAGTATTTT. The gene calls are TRBV2 and TRBJ2-3; D is ambiguous. Trimming cost V 9 bases and J 3 bases, with 7 bases left between them. Germline assignment: CDR1 SNHLY and CDR2 FYNNEI. The CDR3 sequence is 11 residues long.

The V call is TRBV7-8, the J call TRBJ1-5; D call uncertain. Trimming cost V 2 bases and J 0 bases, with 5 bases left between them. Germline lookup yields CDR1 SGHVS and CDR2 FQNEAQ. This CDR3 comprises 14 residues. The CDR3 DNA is TGTGCCAGCAGCTTACCCTATAGCAATCAGCCCCAGCATTTT. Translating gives CASSLPYSNQPQHF.

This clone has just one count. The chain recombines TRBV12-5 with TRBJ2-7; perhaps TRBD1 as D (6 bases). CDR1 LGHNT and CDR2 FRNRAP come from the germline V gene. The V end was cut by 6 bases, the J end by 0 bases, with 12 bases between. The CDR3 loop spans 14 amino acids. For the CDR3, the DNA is TGTGCTAGTGGGCAGGGGTCAGGCTCCTACGAGCAGTACTTC. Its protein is CASGQGSGSYEQYF.

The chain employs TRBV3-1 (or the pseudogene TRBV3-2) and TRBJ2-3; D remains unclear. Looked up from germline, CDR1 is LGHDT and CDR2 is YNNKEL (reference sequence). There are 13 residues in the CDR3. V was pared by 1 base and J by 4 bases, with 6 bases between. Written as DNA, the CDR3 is TGTGCCAGCAGCCAAGTCTTCTCAGATACGCAGTATTTT. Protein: CASSQVFSDTQYF.

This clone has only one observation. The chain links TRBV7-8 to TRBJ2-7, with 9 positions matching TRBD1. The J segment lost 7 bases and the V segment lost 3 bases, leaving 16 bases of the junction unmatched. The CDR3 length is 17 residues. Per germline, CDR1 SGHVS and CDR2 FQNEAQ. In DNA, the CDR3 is TGTGCCAGCAGCTTTCAACAAAAGCACAGGGGGCTAGGAGAGCAGTACTTC. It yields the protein CASSFQQKHRGLGEQYF.

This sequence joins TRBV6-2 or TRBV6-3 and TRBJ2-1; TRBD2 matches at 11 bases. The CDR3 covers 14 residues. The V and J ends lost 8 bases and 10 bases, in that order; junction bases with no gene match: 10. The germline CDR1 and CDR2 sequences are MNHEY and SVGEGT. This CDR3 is CASGWIAGGYEQFF. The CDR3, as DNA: TGTGCCAGCGGTTGGATAGCGGGGGGGTACGAGCAGTTCTTC.

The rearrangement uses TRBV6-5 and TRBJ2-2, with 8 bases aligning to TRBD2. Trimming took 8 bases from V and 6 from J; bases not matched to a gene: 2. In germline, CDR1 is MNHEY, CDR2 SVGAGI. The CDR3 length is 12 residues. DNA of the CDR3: TGTGCCAGCGTTAGCGGGGCCGGGGAGCTGTTTTTT. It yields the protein CASVSGAGELFF.

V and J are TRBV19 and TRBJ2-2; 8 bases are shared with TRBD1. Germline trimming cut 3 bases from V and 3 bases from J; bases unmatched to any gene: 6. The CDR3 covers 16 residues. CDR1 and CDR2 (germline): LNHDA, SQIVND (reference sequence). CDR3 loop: CASSIRTGWDTGELFF. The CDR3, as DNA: TGTGCCAGTAGTATTCGGACAGGGTGGGACACCGGGGAGCTGTTTTTT. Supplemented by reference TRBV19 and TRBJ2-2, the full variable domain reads DGGITQSPKYLFRKEGQNVTLSCEQNLNHDAMYWYRQDPGQGLRLIYYSQIVNDFQKGDIAEGYSVSREKKESFPLTVTSAQKNPTAFYLCASSIRTGWDTGELFFGEGSRLTVL.

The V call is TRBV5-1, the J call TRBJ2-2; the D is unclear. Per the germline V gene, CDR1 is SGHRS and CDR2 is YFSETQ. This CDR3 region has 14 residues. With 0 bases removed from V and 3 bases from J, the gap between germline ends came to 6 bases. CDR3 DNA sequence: TGCGCCAGCAGCTTGGTTTTAGACACCGGGGAGCTGTTTTTT. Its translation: CASSLVLDTGELFF.

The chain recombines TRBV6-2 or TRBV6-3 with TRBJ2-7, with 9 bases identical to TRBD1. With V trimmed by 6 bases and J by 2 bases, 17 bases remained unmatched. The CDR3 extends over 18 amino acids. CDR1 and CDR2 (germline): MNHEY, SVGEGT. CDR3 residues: CASSPFPGQGSRPYEQYF. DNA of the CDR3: TGTGCCAGCAGCCCATTCCCGGGACAGGGTTCCAGACCCTACGAGCAGTACTTC.

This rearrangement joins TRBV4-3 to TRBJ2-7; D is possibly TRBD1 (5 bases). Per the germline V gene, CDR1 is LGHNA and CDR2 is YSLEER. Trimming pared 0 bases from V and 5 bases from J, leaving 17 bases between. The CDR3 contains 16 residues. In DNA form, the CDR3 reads TGCGCCAGCAGCCAAGATTTAGCAGGGCAGACGAACGAGCAGTACTTC. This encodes CASSQDLAGQTNEQYF.

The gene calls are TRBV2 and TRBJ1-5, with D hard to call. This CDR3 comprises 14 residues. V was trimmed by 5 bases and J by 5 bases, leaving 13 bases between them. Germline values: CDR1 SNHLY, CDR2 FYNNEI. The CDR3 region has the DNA TGTGCCAGCAGTCAAGATCAGGTCTATCAGCCCCAGCATTTT. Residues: CASSQDQVYQPQHF.

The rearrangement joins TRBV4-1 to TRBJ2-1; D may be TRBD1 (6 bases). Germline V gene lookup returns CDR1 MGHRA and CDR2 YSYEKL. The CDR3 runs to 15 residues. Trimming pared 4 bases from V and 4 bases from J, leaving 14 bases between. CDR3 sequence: CASSPQWGQYNEQFF. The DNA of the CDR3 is TGCGCCAGCAGCCCGCAGTGGGGGCAATACAATGAGCAGTTCTTC.

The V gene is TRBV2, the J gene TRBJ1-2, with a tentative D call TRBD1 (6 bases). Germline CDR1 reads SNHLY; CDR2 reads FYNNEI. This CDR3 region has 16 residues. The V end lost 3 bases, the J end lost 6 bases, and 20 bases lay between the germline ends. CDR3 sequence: CASSDSLGQIRNGYTF. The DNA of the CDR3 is TGTGCCAGCAGTGATTCCCTAGGACAGATAAGGAATGGCTACACCTTC.

The CDR3 DNA reads as TGCGCCAGCAGCCCTGACAAGCCCCTAAACCTCTATGGCTACACCTTC. Amino acid sequence: CASSPDKPLNLYGYTF. J is TRBJ1-2 and V is TRBV5-1; no definite D call. The ends were cut back, 4 bases at V and 4 bases at J, with 20 bases in the middle. CDR1 is SGHRS and CDR2 is YFSETQ in the germline V gene. This CDR3 is 16 amino acids long.

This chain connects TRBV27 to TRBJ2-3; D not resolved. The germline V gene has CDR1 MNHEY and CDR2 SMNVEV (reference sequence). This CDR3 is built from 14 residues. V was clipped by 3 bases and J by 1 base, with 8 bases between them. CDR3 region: CASSLNSRTDTQYF. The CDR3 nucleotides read TGTGCCAGCAGTTTGAACAGCCGCACAGATACGCAGTATTTT.

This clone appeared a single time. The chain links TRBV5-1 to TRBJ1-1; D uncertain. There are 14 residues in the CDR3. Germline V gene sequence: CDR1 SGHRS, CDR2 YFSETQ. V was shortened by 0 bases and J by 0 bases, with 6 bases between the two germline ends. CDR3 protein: CASSLAEMNTEAFF. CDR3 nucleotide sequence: TGCGCCAGCAGCTTGGCCGAGATGAACACTGAAGCTTTCTTT.

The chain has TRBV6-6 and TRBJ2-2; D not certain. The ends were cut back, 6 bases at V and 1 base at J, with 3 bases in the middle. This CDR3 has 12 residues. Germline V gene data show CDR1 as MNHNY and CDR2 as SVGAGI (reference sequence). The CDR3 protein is CASSGNTGELFF. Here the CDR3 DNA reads TGTGCCAGCAGCGGGAACACCGGGGAGCTGTTTTTT.

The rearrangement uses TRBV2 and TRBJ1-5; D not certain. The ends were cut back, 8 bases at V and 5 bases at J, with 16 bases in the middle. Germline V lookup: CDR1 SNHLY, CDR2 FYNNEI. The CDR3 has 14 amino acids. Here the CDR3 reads CASSSGGFYQPQHF. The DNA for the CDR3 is TGTGCCAGCTCTTCGGGTGGCTTTTATCAGCCCCAGCATTTT.

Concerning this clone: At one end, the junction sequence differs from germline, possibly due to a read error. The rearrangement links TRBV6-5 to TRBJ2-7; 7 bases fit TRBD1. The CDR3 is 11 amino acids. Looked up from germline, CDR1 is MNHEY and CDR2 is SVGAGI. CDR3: CASGADRPGHF. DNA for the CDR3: TGTGCCAGCGGGGCGGACAGGCCTGGGCACTTC.

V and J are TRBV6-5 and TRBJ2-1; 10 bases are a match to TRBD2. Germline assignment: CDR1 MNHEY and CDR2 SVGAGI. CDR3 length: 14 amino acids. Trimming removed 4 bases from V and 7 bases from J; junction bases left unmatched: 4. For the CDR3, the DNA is TGTGCCAGCAGTTTACTAGCGGGGTTAAATGAGCAGTTCTTC. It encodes CASSLLAGLNEQFF.

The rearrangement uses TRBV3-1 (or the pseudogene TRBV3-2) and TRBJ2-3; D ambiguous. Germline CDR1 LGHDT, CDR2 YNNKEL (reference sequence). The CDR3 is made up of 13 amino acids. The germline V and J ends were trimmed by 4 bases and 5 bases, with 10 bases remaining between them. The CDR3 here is CASSRSARDTQYF. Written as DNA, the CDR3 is TGTGCCAGCAGCCGTTCCGCGCGAGATACGCAGTATTTT.